The rows below give T cell receptor beta chains drawn from one sample of a study of Ad26.COV2.S vaccination and SARS-CoV-2 variants. Profiling relied on immunoSEQ multiplex PCR, and the TCRdb table lists in-frame clones only, not all of them. The table has fewer than 500,000 clones, about 90% seen once; the top ten hold more than 3.5%. Sample: peripheral blood, taken in a trial of Ad26.COV2.S vaccine versus placebo. These receptors all come from a person between 18 and 60 years old who received the Ad26.COV2.S COVID-19 vaccine or a placebo. Both conserved end residues are part of each CDR3. Not all rows give a size; the values are once, few, many and, for expanded clones, a class.

TRBV6-4,many,TRBJ2-3,CASSDRAGGGTDTQYF
TRBV28,few,TRBJ1-5,CASSFPGVGFSQPQHF
TRBV12-3/TRBV12-4,-,TRBJ2-1,CASSLRDEQFF
TRBV28,once,TRBJ2-7,CASSLLAGGPYEQYF
TRBV27,-,TRBJ1-1,CASNVGTEAFF
TRBV28,-,TRBJ2-7,CASSLPGAREQYF
TRBV7-6,-,TRBJ2-7,CASSRGQGAYEQYF
TRBV30,-,TRBJ2-1,CAWAYRAYNEQFF
TRBV2,-,TRBJ2-5,CASSGAWGETQYF
TRBV7-3,-,TRBJ2-1,CASSLGRALYNEQFF
TRBV28,-,TRBJ2-7,CASHSLPVSSYEQYF
TRBV5-1,once,TRBJ2-5,CASSLAPGFQETQYF
TRBV11-2,once,TRBJ2-7,CASSLTEYEQYF
TRBV27,-,TRBJ1-4,CASSQRDGEKLFF
TRBV28,-,TRBJ2-1,CASSPGTGTYSEQFF
TRBV15,-,TRBJ2-1,CATSRDLVNLAGGNNEQFF
TRBV5-1,-,TRBJ2-5,CASSATGETQYF
TRBV7-7,-,TRBJ2-5,CASSLDGGRGETQYF
TRBV5-1,-,TRBJ2-1,CASSLGPVSSYNEQFF
TRBV6-6,-,TRBJ2-2,CASSLRTGPNTGELFF
TRBV28,-,TRBJ2-5,CASSIQGAETQYF
TRBV27,-,TRBJ2-3,CASSLLGLAGVSDTQYF
TRBV4-3,-,TRBJ2-3,CASSPYSGLGTDTQYF
TRBV7-3,-,TRBJ2-3,CASSPGGRSWGTDTQYF
TRBV7-2,-,TRBJ1-3,CASSLGVSRNVDTIYF
TRBV7-2,-,TRBJ2-1,CASSPGVAGWDKQFF
TRBV6-2/TRBV6-3,few,TRBJ2-1,CASSFPGGTTGGEQFF
TRBV2,-,TRBJ2-2,CASKGQGSSGELFF
TRBV27,-,TRBJ1-2,CASKGAADGYTF
TRBV15,-,TRBJ2-1,CATSRDIASGSRDEQFF
TRBV28,-,TRBJ1-6,CASSTGGVYSPLHF
TRBV27,-,TRBJ2-1,CASSLFLAGDEQFF
TRBV9,-,TRBJ1-1,CASSPGLENTEAFF
TRBV2,-,TRBJ1-2,CASYGGPNYGYTF
TRBV24-1,-,TRBJ2-1,CATSEAGLHNEQFF
TRBV2,-,TRBJ2-4,CASSARDIQYF
TRBV30,-,TRBJ1-3,CAWRPPSSGNTIYF
TRBV6-1,-,TRBJ2-3,CASRRQGVTDTQYF
TRBV5-4,-,TRBJ2-1,CASSLGTDNEQFF
TRBV9,-,TRBJ2-6,CASTLLPSGANVLTF
TRBV7-6,-,TRBJ2-7,CASSLGANSYEQYF
TRBV7-3,-,TRBJ2-3,CASSLTRDPDTQYF
TRBV4-1,-,TRBJ2-5,CASSLRLGTVQETQYF
TRBV7-2,-,TRBJ2-1,CASSPLIREQFF
TRBV5-6,-,TRBJ2-7,CASSPGPGQPTQYF
TRBV27,-,TRBJ2-1,CASSQDRGSYNEQFF
TRBV25-1,-,TRBJ1-2,CASSRVFNYGYTF
TRBV10-3,few,TRBJ2-5,CAISESKSGELETQYF
TRBV5-4,-,TRBJ2-7,CASSLDAGIRYEQYF